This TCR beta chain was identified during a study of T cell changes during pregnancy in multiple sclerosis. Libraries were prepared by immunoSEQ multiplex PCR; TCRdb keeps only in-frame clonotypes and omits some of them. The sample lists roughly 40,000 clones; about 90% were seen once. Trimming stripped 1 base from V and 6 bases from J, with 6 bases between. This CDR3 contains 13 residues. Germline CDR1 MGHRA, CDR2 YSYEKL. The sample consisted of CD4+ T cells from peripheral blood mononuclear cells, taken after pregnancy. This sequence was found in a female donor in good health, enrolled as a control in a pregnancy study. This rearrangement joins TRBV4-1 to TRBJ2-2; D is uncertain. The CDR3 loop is CASSQGRAGELFF. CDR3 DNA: TGCGCCAGCAGCCAAGGACGGGCCGGGGAGCTGTTTTTT.